This T cell receptor beta chain was profiled in a study of T-cell reconstitution after alpha-beta-depleted transplantation in children (dated by TCRdb to the mid-2010s). About the study as a whole: T-cell immune reconstitution after TCRalphabeta/CD19-depleted allogeneic hematopoietic cell transplantation in children was quantitatively tracked in the study by means of TCR repertoire profiling. Study-wide findings and limitations: In some patients, the high TCRbeta diversity seen at day 60 was put down to recipient T cells and intrathymic progenitors that had survived conditioning. Over the following months the frequencies of hyperexpanded clones went down, and after one year T-cell counts and TCRbeta diversity were mostly credited to newly produced T cells. The apparently early alphabetaT-cell count recovery about two months after transplant was reportedly dependent on only several hundred rapidly expanded clones derived from non-depleted graft cells.

According to the germline V gene (reference sequence), CDR1 reads SEHNR and CDR2 reads FQNEAQ. V is pruned by 5 bases and J by 6 bases, leaving 6 bases of the junction without a gene match. The CDR3 numbers 15 residues from cysteine through phenylalanine. The read is trimmed to its CDR3 DNA, 45 bases read in frame from base 1. The table lists this clonotype with a few counts. Its antigen has not been determined. Per-nucleotide qualities are absent, and no much larger clonotype sits a single base away. Libraries were built with PCR. Instrument used: Illumina HiSeq 2500. TCR libraries were prepared with molecular barcoding, using unique molecular identifiers to normalize TCRbeta repertoire quantification. TCRdb itself trimmed the public reads at Q25 with fastp, ran MiXCR and retained productive beta chains. Every CDR3 protein is listed once, alongside the most common genes and DNA of its rows. This sample is represented by around 370,000 distinct CDR3 sequences; 16% of them were singletons. The top ten clones comprise about 41% of the sample.

Interpreted using the paper, the treatment or condition label stands for: allogeneic hematopoietic cell transplantation with graft depleted of TCRalphabeta T cells and CD19 B cells. The transplant recipients were children given TCRalphabeta/CD19-depleted allogeneic hematopoietic cell grafts. The receptor was derived from a male patient under 10 years old who had a stem cell transplant for acute lymphoblastic leukemia, so the T cells may come from the graft donor. The V and J genes are TRBV7-9 and TRBJ2-1; TRBD2 aligns with 11 central bases. The source material was PBMCs, mostly from graft donor cells, sampled 360 days after TCRalphabeta/CD19-depleted stem cell transplant. The nucleotide sequence reads as follows: TGTGCCAGCAGCCCCCCTAGCGGGAGGATCAATGAGCAGTTCTTC. This yields the protein CASSPPSGRINEQFF.